This TCR beta chain was recovered during a study of cytomegalovirus exposure and HLA in healthy donors (dated by TCRdb to about 2017). Regarding the research as a whole: An earlier analysis of roughly 630 of the donors reported 250 to 300 Gb of sequence data and roughly 110 million unique TCR beta sequences from roughly 180 million T cells. Around 320 gigabases of sequencing data and some 85 million unique TCR sequences were included in an early release covering 550 to 650 HLA-typed donors. Among the roughly 400 genotyped donors, around 81% belonged to the genetic ancestry cluster associated with self-reported Caucasian donors. The study aimed to test whether cataloging public T cell receptors could reveal signatures of past pathogen exposure. Using immunosequencing, the study profiled T cell repertoires from fewer than 850 subjects and related those repertoires to cytomegalovirus serostatus. In addition to the first cohort of 666 subjects, a separate validation cohort of 120 different subjects was used. The study combined high-throughput TCR immunosequencing, statistical association of individual TCRs with disease status, and machine learning to predict cytomegalovirus infection status. In a later analysis, previously published TCR beta repertoires from 666 donors were re-analyzed and high-resolution HLA genotyping was added so that TCR occurrence patterns could be studied. Rather than drawing on any new phenotypic data, the later analysis identified candidate immune exposures from TCR beta sequences and the way those sequences occurred across donors. An earlier analysis of more than 450 of the donors used high-throughput TCR beta sequencing to judge whether each TCR beta V gene segment behaved as functional or pseudogenic. Alongside the repertoire data, information on donor age, sex, ethnicity and CMV serostatus was compiled. In a later genetic analysis, genome-wide SNP genotypes for about three fifths of the roughly 670 donors were used, and that subset was treated as a discovery cohort. All discovery cohort repertoires had been generated on a single sequencing platform. HLA typing included class I and class II loci at four-digit resolution. Typing coverage differed by locus: A, B, C, DRB1 and DQB1 were typed in about 629-640 donors, DQA1 in about 500, DPA1 in roughly 590, and DPB1 in 472. Roughly 5 DR-DQ haplotypes were handled as single units for association and clustering, since linkage in the cohort was strong. Among 398 genotyped donors of the cohort, an average of approximately 250,000 unique TCR beta nucleotide sequences were sequenced per donor, roughly 18% of them non-productive.

As to this clone: Its antigen remains undetermined. Base qualities were left out, and no much larger clone turns up one base away.

Study-level results and caveats: The classifier was reported to diagnose cytomegalovirus status with high specificity and sensitivity in both the original and validation cohorts. CMV serostatus was the only immune exposure information available for the cohort. Most TCR sequences were seen in very few donors, while some public TCRs were found in many individuals. Compared with equally common non-associated chains, HLA-associated TCR beta chains in a later analysis were more clonally expanded and had lower generation probabilities. A later genetic analysis associated a missense DCLRE1C variant with V-gene and J-gene trimming of TCR beta chains, and an independent cohort replicated the association. In a later analysis, TCR association rates were found to vary across HLA loci, with the most associated TCRs seen for DRB1 alleles and the fewest for HLA-C alleles. Strong co-occurrence of HLA alleles, especially DR and DQ, made assigning TCR associations to individual alleles difficult. Roughly uniform sequencing depth across donors was assumed in presence/absence analyses, although this assumption may not hold. The sequencing pipeline was judged likely to have produced a cluster of highly shared sequence variants as a technical artifact. The study listed 150 to 200 TCR beta chains as associated with cytomegalovirus. The cohort was sequenced for TCR beta chains only, and without alpha or paired-chain data the features that could be detected were limited. A later analysis associated roughly 17,000 TCR beta sequences with specific HLA alleles at a false discovery rate of 0.05. Compared with the roughly 670-donor mean, donors in an Asian-associated ancestry cluster had fewer N-insertions in productive TCRs, according to a later genetic analysis. According to the authors, the approach could potentially be generalized to other disease states and immunological phenotypes. Because counts were too low, 15 or so rarely observed V segments, including chromosome 9 orphons, were excluded from the earlier analysis of about 500 of the donors. Because some donors lacked HLA typing at each locus, the association tests relied only on the typed subset. A further reported finding was that TCR beta sequences accurately predicted the HLA-A and HLA-B alleles for most subjects in the first cohort. Most CMV-associated TCR beta chains appeared to be HLA-restricted in a later analysis, and the HLA associations seemed to be driven largely by CMV exposure. Some IMGT-functional V segments, including TRBV6-2 and TRBV6-3, could not be distinguished by the 87-base-pair reads and were therefore excluded. Three of the identified cytomegalovirus-associated TCR beta chains were confirmed in vitro to be specific for cytomegalovirus antigens. In a later analysis, several top co-occurrence clusters were reported to appear linked to parvovirus B19, influenza, CMV and Epstein-Barr virus. In an earlier analysis of approximately 590 of the donors, most TCR beta V segments were observed in productive rearrangements about 87% or about 30% of the time, broadly matching IMGT annotations. Correlated functional status among segregating V segments might reflect linkage disequilibrium, but an unknown experimental factor could not be ruled out.

The library relied on the immunoSEQ multiplex PCR assay. The multiplex PCR relied on a mix of 60 forward primers for TCR Vbeta segments and 13 reverse primers for TCR Jbeta segments. Amplification of the CDR3 region of rearranged TCR beta genes was performed with a multiplex PCR assay on genomic DNA. Amplified TCR beta libraries were sequenced as 87-base-pair reads on the Illumina HiSeq System. The authors' analysis ran thus. A later analysis tallied 75 million to 85 million unique TCR beta chains across the approximately 670 repertoires, and about 10 million of those chains were shared by two or more donors. A nearest-neighbor algorithm error-corrected the raw reads and collapsed the reads into unique sequences, merging closely related sequences to remove PCR and sequencing errors. V, D and J gene segments were assigned by aligning CDR3 sequences to IMGT reference sequences. For a sequence to be retained, at least a six-nucleotide match to both a V gene segment and a J gene segment was required. A rearrangement was called productive if the CDR3 had no stop codons and remained in frame with V and J, and every other rearrangement was called non-productive. CDR3 was defined by IMGT convention, running from the second conserved V-encoded cysteine to the conserved J-encoded phenylalanine. The earlier analysis of about 620 of the donors excluded sequences that lacked an unambiguous match to a single V gene segment. An earlier analysis of fewer than 650 of the donors classified V segments as functional when productive rearrangements were above 56.7% and as segregating when the standard deviation between donors was above 5%. A statistical classification framework was developed to diagnose cytomegalovirus status using the catalog of TCR beta chain sequences. A later analysis assigned V and J genes by comparing TCR nucleotide sequences with IMGT/GENE-DB human TR gene sequences. A later analysis assigned CDR3 sequences and most-parsimonious VDJ recombination scenarios with the TCRdist pipeline. In a later analysis, each TCR beta chain was defined by its CDR3 amino acid sequence together with its V-gene family, and reads without a unique V-gene family were excluded. A later analysis removed 550 to 650 highly shared, low-generation-probability nucleotide sequences to deal with suspected cross-contamination and a sequencing artifact. In a later analysis, a clonal expansion index for each public chain was calculated from normalized within-repertoire ranks of inferred template counts. Generation probabilities in a later analysis came from a VDJ recombination model fitted to out-of-frame rearrangements, and those results were checked against IGoR. A later analysis scored TCR-TCR, TCR-HLA and TCR-CMV co-occurrence with hypergeometric tests, applying a repertoire-size bias correction to TCR pairs. To estimate false discovery rates, a later analysis permuted the HLA or CMV assignments 20 times. In a later analysis, co-occurring TCRs were grouped using DBSCAN, and TCRdist sequence similarity was added for clustering within HLA-allele-positive subsets. Repertoires with fewer than 30,000 or more than 120,000 public chains, plus five repertoires with anomalous nucleotide sharing, were excluded from co-occurrence clustering. In its TCRdb copy, this immuneACCESS table keeps in-frame sequences only and misses some clones. Where compared with another copy, unresolved V genes explain less than half of these, and the others have no known cause. The DNA gave D and trimming, while V, J and clone size come from that table. This sample has a few hundred thousand clones in its table, and around nine tenths of those were observed once. The top ten constitute approximately 1.5% of the sample.

The CDR3, from cysteine to phenylalanine, totals 12 residues. Just CDR3 DNA is preserved here, 36 bases in frame from base 1. The V and J ends are trimmed by 2 bases and 7 bases, leaving 8 bases between them. Looking up the germline V gene yields CDR1 SGHTA and CDR2 FQGNSA. The cohort consisted of approximately 690 healthy bone marrow donors. At the time of sampling, all cohort members were nominally healthy, though unrecorded immune exposures were likely present. The donor was CMV seronegative and belonged to the group of 380 or so seronegative cohort members. A peripheral blood sample was provided by each donor, and peripheral blood mononuclear cells were used for TCR beta sequencing. Genomic DNA was extracted from the blood cell samples with the Qiagen DNeasy Blood Extraction Kit.

This sequence was found in a girl aged 2 to 10 in good health and CMV-seronegative. The chain couples TRBV7-2 to TRBJ1-1; TRBD1 could be the D gene, as 5 bases match. Sequencing used PBMCs. The DNA sequence reads TGTGCCAGCAGCTTATCAGGGTTTGAAGCTTTCTTT. Its amino acids are CASSLSGFEAFF.